This TCR beta chain comes out of a study of shared clonotypes between healthy human individuals. The assay was immunoSEQ multiplex PCR, and TCRdb's table has in-frame clones only and misses some. The table has 1.6 million or so clones, approximately 98.5% seen once; the top ten hold around 0.33%. With 0 bases removed from V and 0 bases from J, the gap between germline ends came to 9 bases. The CDR3 has 15 residues. Germline CDR1 SGHVS, CDR2 FQNEAQ. General study findings and limits: Several donors held about 4.6% of naive CD4 clonotypes in common. For sorted subsets, rarefaction showed incomplete sequencing despite large depth.

As concerns this clone: The antigen is not known.

The donors were adults (healthy and HIV-negative) with no recent acute infections or vaccinations. CD4+ cells underwent separation, giving CD45RA+ naive and CD45RA-negative memory subsets. Sequenced material: naive CD4+ T cells sorted from blood. Subset in this sample: CD45RA+ positively selected. The rearrangement joins TRBV7-8 to TRBJ2-7; D remains unclear. The sequence was obtained from a young man in good health. CDR3 nucleotides: TGTGCCAGCAGCTTAGCAGGGCCAAGCTCCTACGAGCAGTACTTC. Protein sequence: CASSLAGPSSYEQYF.